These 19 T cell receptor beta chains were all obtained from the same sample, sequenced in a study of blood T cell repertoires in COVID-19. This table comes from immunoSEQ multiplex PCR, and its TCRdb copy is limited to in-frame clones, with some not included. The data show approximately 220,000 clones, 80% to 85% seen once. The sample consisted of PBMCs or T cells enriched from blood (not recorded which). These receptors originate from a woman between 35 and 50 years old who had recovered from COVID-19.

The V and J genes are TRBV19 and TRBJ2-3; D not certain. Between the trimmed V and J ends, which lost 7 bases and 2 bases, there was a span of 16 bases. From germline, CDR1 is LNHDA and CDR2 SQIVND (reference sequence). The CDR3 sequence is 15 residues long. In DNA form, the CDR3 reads TGTGCCAGTATGGGTAGGTCGGAGTACACAGATACGCAGTATTTT. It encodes CASMGRSEYTDTQYF.

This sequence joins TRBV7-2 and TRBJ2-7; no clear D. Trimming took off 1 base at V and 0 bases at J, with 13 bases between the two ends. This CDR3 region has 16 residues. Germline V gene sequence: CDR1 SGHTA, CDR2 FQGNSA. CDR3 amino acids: CASSLGRDLSSYEQYF. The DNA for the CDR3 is TGTGCCAGCAGCTTAGGACGCGACTTAAGCTCCTACGAGCAGTACTTC.

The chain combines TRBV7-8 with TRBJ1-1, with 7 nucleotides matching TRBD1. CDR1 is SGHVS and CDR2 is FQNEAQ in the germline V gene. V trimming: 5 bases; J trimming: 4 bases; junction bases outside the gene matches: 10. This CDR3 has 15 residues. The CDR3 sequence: CASSPWAYRGTEAFF. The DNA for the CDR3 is TGTGCCAGCAGCCCCTGGGCCTACAGGGGCACTGAAGCTTTCTTT.

CDR3 loop: CASSVSSGRNQPQHF. The DNA of the CDR3 is TGTGCCAGCAGCGTAAGCAGCGGGCGCAATCAGCCCCAGCATTTT. The chain links TRBV9 to TRBJ1-5; D uncertain. CDR1 is SGDLS, CDR2 YYNGEE, per germline. With 1 base removed from V and 2 bases from J, the gap between germline ends came to 10 bases. This CDR3 has 15 residues.

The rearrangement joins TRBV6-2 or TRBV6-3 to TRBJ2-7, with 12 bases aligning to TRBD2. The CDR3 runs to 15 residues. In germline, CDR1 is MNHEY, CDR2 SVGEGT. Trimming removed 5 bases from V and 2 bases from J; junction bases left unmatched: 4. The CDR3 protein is CASSQGLAGPYEQYV. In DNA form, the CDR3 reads TGTGCCAGCAGTCAAGGACTAGCGGGACCCTACGAGCAGTACGTC.

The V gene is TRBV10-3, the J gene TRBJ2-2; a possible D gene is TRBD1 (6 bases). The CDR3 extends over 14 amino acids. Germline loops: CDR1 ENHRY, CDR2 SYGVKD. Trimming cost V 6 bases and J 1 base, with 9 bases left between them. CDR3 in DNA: TGTGCCATCAGCTCACAGGGGAACACCGGGGAGCTGTTTTTT. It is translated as CAISSQGNTGELFF.

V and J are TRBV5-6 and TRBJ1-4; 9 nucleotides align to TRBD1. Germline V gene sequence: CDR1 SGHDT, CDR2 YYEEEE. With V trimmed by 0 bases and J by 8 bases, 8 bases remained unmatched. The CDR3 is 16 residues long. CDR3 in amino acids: CASSLATGGRNEKLFF. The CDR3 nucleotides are TGTGCCAGCAGCTTGGCTACAGGGGGCCGGAACGAAAAACTGTTTTTT.

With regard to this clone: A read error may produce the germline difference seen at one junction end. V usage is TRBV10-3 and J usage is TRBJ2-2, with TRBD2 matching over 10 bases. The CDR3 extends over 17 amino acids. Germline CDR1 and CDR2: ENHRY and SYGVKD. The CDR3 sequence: CAISAWTSGSNTGELFF. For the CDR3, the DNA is TGTGCCATTAGTGCCTGGACTAGCGGATCGAACACCGGGGAGCTGTTTTTT.

In DNA, the CDR3 is TGTGCCAGCAGGGAACAGGGAGGGGATGGCTACACCTTC. This sequence encodes CASREQGGDGYTF. The chain employs TRBV2 and TRBJ1-2; D perhaps matches TRBD1 (6 bases). The CDR3 sequence is 13 residues long. Between the trimmed V and J ends, which lost 6 bases and 6 bases, there was a span of 14 bases. Germline values: CDR1 SNHLY, CDR2 FYNNEI.

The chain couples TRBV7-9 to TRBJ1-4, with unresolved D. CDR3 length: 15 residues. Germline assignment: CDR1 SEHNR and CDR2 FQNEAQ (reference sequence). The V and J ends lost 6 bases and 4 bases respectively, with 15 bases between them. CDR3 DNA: TGTGCCAGCAGTTCTCCGGGGTCGCTTAATGAAAAACTGTTTTTT. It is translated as CASSSPGSLNEKLFF.

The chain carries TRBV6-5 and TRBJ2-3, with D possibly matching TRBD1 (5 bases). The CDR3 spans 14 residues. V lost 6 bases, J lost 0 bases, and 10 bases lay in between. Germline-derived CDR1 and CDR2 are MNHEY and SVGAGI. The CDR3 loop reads CASSRARSTDTQYF. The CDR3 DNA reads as TGTGCCAGCAGCAGGGCCAGGAGCACAGATACGCAGTATTTT.

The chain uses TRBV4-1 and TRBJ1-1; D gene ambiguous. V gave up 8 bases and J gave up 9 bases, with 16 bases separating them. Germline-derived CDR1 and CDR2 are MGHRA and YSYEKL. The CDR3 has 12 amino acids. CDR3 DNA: TGCGCCAGCTCCCAGGTGGCGCGTAAAGCTTTCTTT. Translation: CASSQVARKAFF.

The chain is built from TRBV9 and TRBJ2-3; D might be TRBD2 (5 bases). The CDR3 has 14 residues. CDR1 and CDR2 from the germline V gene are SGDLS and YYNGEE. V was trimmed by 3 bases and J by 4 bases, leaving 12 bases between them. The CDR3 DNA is TGTGCCAGCAGCGCCCTCGCGCGGGCAGATACGCAGTATTTT. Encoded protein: CASSALARADTQYF.

The CDR3 DNA follows: TGTGCCAGCAGCTTAGTCGGGACAGGGGTCCCTGGAAACACCATATATTTT. Protein sequence: CASSLVGTGVPGNTIYF. This rearrangement joins TRBV7-2 to TRBJ1-3; 10 bases are a match to TRBD1. The germline CDR1 and CDR2 sequences are SGHTA and FQGNSA. CDR3 size: 17 residues. After removal of 1 base from V and 2 bases from J, the junction contained 5 bases not matched to a gene.

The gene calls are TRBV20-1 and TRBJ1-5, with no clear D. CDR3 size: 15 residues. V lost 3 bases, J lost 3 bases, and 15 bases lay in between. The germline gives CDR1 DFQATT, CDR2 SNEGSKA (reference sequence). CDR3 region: CSASRAGLINQPQHF. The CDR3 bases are TGCAGTGCTAGTAGAGCTGGGCTGATCAATCAGCCCCAGCATTTT.

The CDR3 reads CASSPTYREVQETQYF. The CDR3 DNA sequence: TGTGCCAGCAGCCCTACCTATCGGGAGGTTCAAGAGACCCAGTACTTC. J is TRBJ2-5 and V is TRBV11-2, with TRBD2 identical over 7 bases. The germline gives CDR1 SGHAT, CDR2 FQNNGV. The CDR3 has 16 residues. Germline trimming cut 5 bases from V and 2 bases from J; bases unmatched to any gene: 11.

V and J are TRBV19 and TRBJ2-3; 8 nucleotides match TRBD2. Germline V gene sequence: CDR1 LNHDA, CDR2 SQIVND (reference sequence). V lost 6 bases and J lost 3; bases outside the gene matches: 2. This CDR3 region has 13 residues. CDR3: CASRLAVTDTQYF. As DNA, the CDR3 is TGTGCCAGTAGACTAGCGGTTACAGATACGCAGTATTTT.

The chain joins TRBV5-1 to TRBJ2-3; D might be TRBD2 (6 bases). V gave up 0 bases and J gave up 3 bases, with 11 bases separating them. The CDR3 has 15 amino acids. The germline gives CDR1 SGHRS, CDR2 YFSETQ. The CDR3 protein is CASSLARGETDTQYF. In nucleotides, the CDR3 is TGCGCCAGCAGCTTGGCTCGCGGGGAGACAGATACGCAGTATTTT.

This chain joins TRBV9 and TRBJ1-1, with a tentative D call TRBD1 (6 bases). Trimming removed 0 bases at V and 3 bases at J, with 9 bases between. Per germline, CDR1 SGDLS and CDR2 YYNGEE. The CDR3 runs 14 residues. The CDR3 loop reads CASSVVQGYTEAFF. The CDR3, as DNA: TGTGCCAGCAGCGTAGTACAGGGATACACTGAAGCTTTCTTT.